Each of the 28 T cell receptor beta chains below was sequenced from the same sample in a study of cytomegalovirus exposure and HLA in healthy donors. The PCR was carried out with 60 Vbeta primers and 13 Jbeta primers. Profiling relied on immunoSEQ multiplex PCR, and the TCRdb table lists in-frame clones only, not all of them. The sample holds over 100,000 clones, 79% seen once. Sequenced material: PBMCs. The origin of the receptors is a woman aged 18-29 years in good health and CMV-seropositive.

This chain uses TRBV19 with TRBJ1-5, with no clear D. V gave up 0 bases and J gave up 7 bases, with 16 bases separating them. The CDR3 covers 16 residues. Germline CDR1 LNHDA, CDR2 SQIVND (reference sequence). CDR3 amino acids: CASSIDLVGAGQPQHF. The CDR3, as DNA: TGTGCCAGTAGTATAGATCTCGTTGGAGCGGGCCAGCCCCAGCATTTT. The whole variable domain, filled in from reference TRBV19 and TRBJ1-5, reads DGGITQSPKYLFRKEGQNVTLSCEQNLNHDAMYWYRQDPGQGLRLIYYSQIVNDFQKGDIAEGYSVSREKKESFPLTVTSAQKNPTAFYLCASSIDLVGAGQPQHFGDGTRLSIL.

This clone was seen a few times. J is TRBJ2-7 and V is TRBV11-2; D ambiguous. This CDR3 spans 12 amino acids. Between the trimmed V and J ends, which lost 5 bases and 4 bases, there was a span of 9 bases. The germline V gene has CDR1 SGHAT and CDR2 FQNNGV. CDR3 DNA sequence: TGTGCCAGCAGCCTGATCGGGTACGAGCAGTACTTC. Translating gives CASSLIGYEQYF.

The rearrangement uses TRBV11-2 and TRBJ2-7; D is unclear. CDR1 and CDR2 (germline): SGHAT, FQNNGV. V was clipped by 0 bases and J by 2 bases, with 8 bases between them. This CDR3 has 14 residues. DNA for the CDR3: TGTGCCAGCAGCTTAGATTTTACAGCCTACGAGCAGTACTTC. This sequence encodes CASSLDFTAYEQYF. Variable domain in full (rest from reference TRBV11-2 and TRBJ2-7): EAGVAQSPRYKIIEKRQSVAFWCNPISGHATLYWYQQILGQGPKLLIQFQNNGVVDDSQLPKDRFSAERLKGVDSTLKIQPAKLEDSAVYLCASSLDFTAYEQYFGPGTRLTVT.

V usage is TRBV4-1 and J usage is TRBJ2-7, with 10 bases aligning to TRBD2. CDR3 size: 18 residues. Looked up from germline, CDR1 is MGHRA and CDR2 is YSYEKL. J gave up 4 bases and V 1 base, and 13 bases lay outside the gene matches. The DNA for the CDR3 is TGCGCCAGCAGCCAAGGGATTATTAGCGGGAGGACCGGGTACGAGCAGTACTTC. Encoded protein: CASSQGIISGRTGYEQYF.

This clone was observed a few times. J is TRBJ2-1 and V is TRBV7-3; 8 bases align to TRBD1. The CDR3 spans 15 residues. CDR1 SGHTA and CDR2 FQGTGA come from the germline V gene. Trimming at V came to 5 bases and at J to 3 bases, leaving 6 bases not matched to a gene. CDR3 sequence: CASSPRRGLYNEQFF. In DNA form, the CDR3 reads TGTGCCAGCAGCCCCCGCAGGGGGCTCTACAATGAGCAGTTCTTC.

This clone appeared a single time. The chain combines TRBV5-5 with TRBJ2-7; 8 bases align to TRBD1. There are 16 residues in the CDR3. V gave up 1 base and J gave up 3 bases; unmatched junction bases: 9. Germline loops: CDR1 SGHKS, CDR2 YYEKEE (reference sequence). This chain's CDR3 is CASSLFLGQGLYEQYF. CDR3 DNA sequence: TGTGCCAGCAGCTTGTTTCTTGGACAGGGTCTCTACGAGCAGTACTTC. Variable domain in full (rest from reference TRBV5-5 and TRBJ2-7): DAGVTQSPTHLIKTRGQQVTLRCSPISGHKSVSWYQQVLGQGPQFIFQYYEKEERGRGNFPDRFSARQFPNYSSELNVNALLLGDSALYLCASSLFLGQGLYEQYFGPGTRLTVT.

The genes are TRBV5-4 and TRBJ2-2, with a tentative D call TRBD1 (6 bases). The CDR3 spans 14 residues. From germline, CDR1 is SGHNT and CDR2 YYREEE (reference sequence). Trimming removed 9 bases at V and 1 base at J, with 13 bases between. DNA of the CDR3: TGTGCCACGCCGTCGACAGGGAACACCGGGGAGCTGTTTTTT. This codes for CATPSTGNTGELFF.

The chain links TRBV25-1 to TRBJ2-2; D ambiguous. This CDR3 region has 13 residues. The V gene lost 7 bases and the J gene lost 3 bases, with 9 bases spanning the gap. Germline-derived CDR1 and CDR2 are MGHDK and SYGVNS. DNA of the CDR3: TGTGCCAGCATGAGGCGAGACACCGGGGAGCTGTTTTTT. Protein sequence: CASMRRDTGELFF.

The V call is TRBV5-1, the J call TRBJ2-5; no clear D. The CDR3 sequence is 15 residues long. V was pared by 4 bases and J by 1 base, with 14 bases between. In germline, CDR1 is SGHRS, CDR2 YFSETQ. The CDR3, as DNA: TGCGCCAGCAGCATCGTGGGCGCCCCCCAAGAGACCCAGTACTTC. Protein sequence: CASSIVGAPQETQYF.

CDR3 residues: CASSHKDRGGTEAFF. The CDR3 DNA follows: TGTGCCAGCAGCCACAAAGACAGGGGAGGCACTGAAGCTTTCTTT. The chain combines TRBV5-4 with TRBJ1-1, with 8 positions matching TRBD1. The CDR3 totals 15 residues. Germline CDR1 and CDR2: SGHNT and YYREEE (reference sequence). With V trimmed by 4 bases and J by 4 bases, 9 bases remained unmatched. The full variable domain, in which reference TRBV5-4 and TRBJ1-1 provide the parts outside the CDR3, is ETGVTQSPTHLIKTRGQQVTLRCSSQSGHNTVSWYQQALGQGPQFIFQYYREEENGRGNFPPRFSGLQFPNYSSELNVNALELDDSALYLCASSHKDRGGTEAFFGQGTRLTVV.

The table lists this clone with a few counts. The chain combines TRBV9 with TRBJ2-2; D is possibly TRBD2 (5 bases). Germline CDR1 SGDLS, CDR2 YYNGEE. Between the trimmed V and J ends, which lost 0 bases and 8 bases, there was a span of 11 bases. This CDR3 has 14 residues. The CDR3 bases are TGTGCCAGCAGCGTAGCTGATGGGAGTGGGGAGCTGTTTTTT. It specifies CASSVADGSGELFF.

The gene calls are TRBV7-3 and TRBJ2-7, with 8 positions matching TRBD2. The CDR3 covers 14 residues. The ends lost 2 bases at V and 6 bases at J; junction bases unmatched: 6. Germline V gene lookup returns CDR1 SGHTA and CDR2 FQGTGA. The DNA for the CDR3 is TGTGCCAGCAGCTTAGCGGGGGGAGTCTCCGAGCAGTACTTC. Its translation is CASSLAGGVSEQYF. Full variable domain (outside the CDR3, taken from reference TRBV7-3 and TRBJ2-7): GAGVSQTPSNKVTEKGKYVELRCDPISGHTALYWYRQSLGQGPEFLIYFQGTGAADDSGLPNDRFFAVRPEGSVSTLKIQRTERGDSAVYLCASSLAGGVSEQYFGPGTRLTVT.

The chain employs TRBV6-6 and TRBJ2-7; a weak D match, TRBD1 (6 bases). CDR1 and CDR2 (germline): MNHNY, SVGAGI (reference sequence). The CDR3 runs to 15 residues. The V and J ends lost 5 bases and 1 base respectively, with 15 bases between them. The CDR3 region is CASSPTPQGSYEQYF. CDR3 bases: TGTGCCAGCAGTCCAACTCCACAGGGATCCTACGAGCAGTACTTC.

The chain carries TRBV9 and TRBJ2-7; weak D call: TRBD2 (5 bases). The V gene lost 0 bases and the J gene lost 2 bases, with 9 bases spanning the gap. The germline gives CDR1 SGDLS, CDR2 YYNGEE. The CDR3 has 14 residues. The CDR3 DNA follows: TGTGCCAGCAGCGTAGAGGTCGGGACCTACGAGCAGTACTTC. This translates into CASSVEVGTYEQYF.

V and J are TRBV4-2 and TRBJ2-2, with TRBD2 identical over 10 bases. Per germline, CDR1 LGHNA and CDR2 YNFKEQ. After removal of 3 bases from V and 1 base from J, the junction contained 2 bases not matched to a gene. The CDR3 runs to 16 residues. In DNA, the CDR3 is TGTGCCAGCAGCCAGGCTAGCGGGAGGAACACCGGGGAGCTGTTTTTT. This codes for CASSQASGRNTGELFF.

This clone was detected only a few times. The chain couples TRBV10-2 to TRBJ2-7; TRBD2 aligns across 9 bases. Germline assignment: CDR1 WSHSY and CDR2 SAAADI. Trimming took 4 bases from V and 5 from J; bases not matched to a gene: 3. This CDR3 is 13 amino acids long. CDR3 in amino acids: CASSAAGGNEQYF. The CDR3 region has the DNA TGCGCCAGCAGTGCTGCGGGAGGGAACGAGCAGTACTTC.

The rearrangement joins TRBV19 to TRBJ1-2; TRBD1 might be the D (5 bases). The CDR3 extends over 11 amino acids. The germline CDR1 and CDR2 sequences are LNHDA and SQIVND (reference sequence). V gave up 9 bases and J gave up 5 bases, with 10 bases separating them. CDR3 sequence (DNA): TGTGCCAGCGACAGTGCGTATGGCTACACCTTC. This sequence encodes CASDSAYGYTF.

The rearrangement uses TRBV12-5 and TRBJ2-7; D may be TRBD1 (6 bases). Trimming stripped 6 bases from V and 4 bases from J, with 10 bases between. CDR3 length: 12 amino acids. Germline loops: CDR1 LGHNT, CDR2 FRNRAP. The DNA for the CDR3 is TGTGCTAGTGGCCGACAGGTTTACGAGCAGTACTTC. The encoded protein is CASGRQVYEQYF. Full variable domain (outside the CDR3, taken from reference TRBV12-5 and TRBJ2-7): DARVTQTPRHKVTEMGQEVTMRCQPILGHNTVFWYRQTMMQGLELLAYFRNRAPLDDSGMPKDRFSAEMPDATLATLKIQPSEPRDSAVYFCASGRQVYEQYFGPGTRLTVT.

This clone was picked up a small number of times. The chain's CDR3 is CASSYRGGYEQYF. The CDR3 DNA sequence: TGTGCCAGCTCCTATCGTGGGGGCTACGAGCAGTACTTC. The chain couples TRBV6-6 to TRBJ2-5, with D perhaps being TRBD1 or TRBD2 (5 bases each). The end of the DNA aligns better with TRBJ2-7, so the J call may be wrong. This CDR3 comprises 13 residues. The germline V gene has CDR1 MNHNY and CDR2 SVGAGI (reference sequence).

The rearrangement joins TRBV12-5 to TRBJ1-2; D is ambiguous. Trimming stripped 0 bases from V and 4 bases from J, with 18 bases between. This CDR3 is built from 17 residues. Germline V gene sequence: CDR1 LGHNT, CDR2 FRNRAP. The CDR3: CASGLVVSGQSGYGYTF. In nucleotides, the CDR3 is TGTGCTAGTGGTTTGGTAGTGTCGGGTCAATCGGGCTATGGCTACACCTTC.

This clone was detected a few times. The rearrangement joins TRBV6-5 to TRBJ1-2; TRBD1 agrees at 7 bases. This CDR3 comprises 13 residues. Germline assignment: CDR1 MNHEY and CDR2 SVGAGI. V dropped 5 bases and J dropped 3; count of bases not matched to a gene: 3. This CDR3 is CASSLTGDYGYTF. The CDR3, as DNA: TGTGCCAGCAGTCTTACAGGGGACTATGGCTACACCTTC.

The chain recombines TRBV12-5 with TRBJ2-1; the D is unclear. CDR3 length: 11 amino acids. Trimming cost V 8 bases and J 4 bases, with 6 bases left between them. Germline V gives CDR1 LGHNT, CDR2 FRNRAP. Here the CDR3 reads CASIVYNEQFF. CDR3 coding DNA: TGTGCTAGTATAGTGTACAATGAGCAGTTCTTC. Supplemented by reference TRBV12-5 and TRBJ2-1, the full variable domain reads DARVTQTPRHKVTEMGQEVTMRCQPILGHNTVFWYRQTMMQGLELLAYFRNRAPLDDSGMPKDRFSAEMPDATLATLKIQPSEPRDSAVYFCASIVYNEQFFGPGTRLTVL.

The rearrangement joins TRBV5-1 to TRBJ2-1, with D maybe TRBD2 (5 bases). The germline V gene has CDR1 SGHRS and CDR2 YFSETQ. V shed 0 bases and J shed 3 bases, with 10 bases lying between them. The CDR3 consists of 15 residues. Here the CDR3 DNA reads TGCGCCAGCAGCTTGGGACTACCACTCTACAATGAGCAGTTCTTC. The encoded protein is CASSLGLPLYNEQFF.

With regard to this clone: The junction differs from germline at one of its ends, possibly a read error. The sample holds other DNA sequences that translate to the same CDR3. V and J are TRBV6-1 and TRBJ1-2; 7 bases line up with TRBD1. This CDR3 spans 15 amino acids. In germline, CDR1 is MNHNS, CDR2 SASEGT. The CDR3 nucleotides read TGTGCCAGCAGTGAAACAGGGGCTCCTAACTACGGCTACACCTTC. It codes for CASSETGAPNYGYTF.

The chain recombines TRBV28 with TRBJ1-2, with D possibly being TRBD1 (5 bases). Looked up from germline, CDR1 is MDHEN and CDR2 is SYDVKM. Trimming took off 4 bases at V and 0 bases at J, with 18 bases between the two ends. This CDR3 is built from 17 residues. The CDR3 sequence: CASSSARAGGANYGYTF. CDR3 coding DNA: TGTGCCAGCAGTTCCGCAAGGGCGGGGGGTGCTAACTATGGCTACACCTTC.

The CDR3 bases are TGTGCCAGCAGCCACAGTGCAACTAATGAAAAACTGTTTTTT. Protein sequence: CASSHSATNEKLFF. This chain links TRBV4-2 with TRBJ1-4; D unresolved. Between the trimmed V and J ends, which lost 3 bases and 0 bases, there was a span of 5 bases. The CDR3 has 14 residues. Germline V gene sequence: CDR1 LGHNA, CDR2 YNFKEQ.

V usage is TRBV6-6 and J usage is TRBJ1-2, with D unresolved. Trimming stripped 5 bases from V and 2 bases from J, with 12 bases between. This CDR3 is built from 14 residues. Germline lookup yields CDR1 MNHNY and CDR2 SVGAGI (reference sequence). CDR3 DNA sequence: TGTGCCAGCAGTCCTTGGGCGGGGAACTATGGCTACACCTTC. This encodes CASSPWAGNYGYTF.

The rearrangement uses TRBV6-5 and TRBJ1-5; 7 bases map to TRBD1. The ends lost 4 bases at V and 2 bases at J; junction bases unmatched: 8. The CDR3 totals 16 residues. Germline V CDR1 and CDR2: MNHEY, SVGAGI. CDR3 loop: CASSSTGAAGNQPQHF. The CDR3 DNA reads TGTGCCAGCAGTTCTACAGGGGCGGCGGGCAATCAGCCCCAGCATTTT.